The rows below give T cell receptor beta chains drawn from one sample of a study of cytotoxic CD8 clonotypes in ibrutinib-treated CLL. The table came from immunoSEQ multiplex PCR; TCRdb's copy has only in-frame clones and leaves some out. The data show 150,000 or so clones, approximately 80% seen once. The material sequenced was PBMCs, taken after 36 months of ibrutinib treatment. These receptors came from a human donor with chronic lymphocytic leukemia. Both conserved end residues are part of each CDR3. D genes are given only for firm matches. Size values are once, few and many counts, or a class for expanded clones, and some rows have none.

v_call,clone_size,j_call,d_call,cdr3_nt,cdr3_aa
TRBV7-3,NA,TRBJ2-5,TRBD2,TGTGCCAGCAGCGGGAGGGCCCCGGGGACCCAGTACTTC,CASSGRAPGTQYF
TRBV2,NA,TRBJ2-5,TRBD1,TGTGCCAGCAGTGAAGCCAGTGGGACAGGCCTCCAAGAGACCCAGTACTTC,CASSEASGTGLQETQYF
TRBV7-9,NA,TRBJ1-4,NA,TGTGCCAGCACCTCGGGCCCACTAGGGGAACTGTTTTTT,CASTSGPLGELFF
TRBV10-2,NA,TRBJ2-3,TRBD2,TGCGCCAGCAGTGACCTCAGCGGGGACGCTAGCACAGATACGCAGTATTTT,CASSDLSGDASTDTQYF
TRBV11-3,NA,TRBJ1-1,NA,TGTGCCAGCTCAGCGGTAGTGAACACTGAAGCTTTCTTT,CASSAVVNTEAFF
TRBV21-1,NA,TRBJ2-7,NA,TGTGCCAGCAGCACCGACGAATACGAGCAGTACTTC,CASSTDEYEQYF
TRBV5-1,NA,TRBJ1-5,NA,TGCGCCAGCAGCTCCCAAGGCAAGGGAGGGTGCAATCAGCCCCAGCATTTT,CASSSQGKGGCNQPQHF
TRBV5-1,NA,TRBJ2-2,TRBD2,TGCGCCAGCAGCTCAGACCCCTTAAAGCGGGAAAGGACCGGGGAGCTGTTTTTT,CASSSDPLKRERTGELFF
TRBV14,NA,TRBJ2-7,TRBD1,TGTGCCAGCAGCCCCACCGGGACAGGCTTGGCGGCCCCTGGTAGGAATACCTACGAGCAGTACTTC,CASSPTGTGLAAPGRNTYEQYF
TRBV19,NA,TRBJ1-5,TRBD1,TGTGCCAGTAGTACGAGACAGGGGGTAAGCAATCAGCCCCAGCATTTT,CASSTRQGVSNQPQHF
TRBV6-4,few,TRBJ2-3,TRBD2,TGTGCCAGCAGTGACTCTGGCGGGAGCGCAGATACGCAGTATTTT,CASSDSGGSADTQYF
TRBV6-5,NA,TRBJ2-5,NA,TGTGCCAGCAGTTACTCTATCCAAGAGACCCAGTACTTC,CASSYSIQETQYF
TRBV4-2,few,TRBJ1-1,TRBD1,TGTGCCAGCGACAGGGCAGGGGACACTGAAGCTTTCTTT,CASDRAGDTEAFF
TRBV5-1,NA,TRBJ2-3,TRBD2,TGCGCCAGCAGCCCACATCTAGCGGCGGTAAGCACAGATACGCAGTATTTT,CASSPHLAAVSTDTQYF
TRBV5-1,NA,TRBJ1-2,TRBD1,TGCGCCAGCAGCCACCCGGGACAGGATATCTATGGCTACACCTTC,CASSHPGQDIYGYTF
TRBV11-3,NA,TRBJ2-5,TRBD2,TGTGCCAGCAGTTACACCCTGCTGCGGGGGGGCCATGAGACCCAGTACTTC,CASSYTLLRGGHETQYF
TRBV7-9,few,TRBJ2-7,TRBD1,TGTGCCAGCGGGTCGTACAGGGGGCCATCCTACGAGCAGTACTTC,CASGSYRGPSYEQYF
TRBV7-9,NA,TRBJ1-1,TRBD1,TGTGCCAGCAGCTCAGGTCGGACAGGGAACACTGAAGCTTTCTTT,CASSSGRTGNTEAFF
TRBV2,NA,TRBJ2-5,NA,TGTGCCAGCAGTGCTCCAGGGATTGCAGAGACCCAGTACTTC,CASSAPGIAETQYF
TRBV7-9,NA,TRBJ1-1,TRBD1,TGTGCCAGCAGCTGGGGACAGATCAACACTGAAGCTTTCTTT,CASSWGQINTEAFF
TRBV5-4,NA,TRBJ2-1,NA,TGTGCCAGCAGCTTAGACCCTAGCGTTCTCTCCTACAATGAGCAGTTCTTC,CASSLDPSVLSYNEQFF
TRBV19,NA,TRBJ2-1,NA,TGTGCCAGTAGGTCCATCGACGGCCGCAATGAGCAGTTCTTC,CASRSIDGRNEQFF
TRBV10-1,NA,TRBJ2-7,NA,TGCGCCAGCAGTGGAGGGGACTACGAGCAGTACTTC,CASSGGDYEQYF
TRBV19,NA,TRBJ2-2,NA,TGTGCCAGTAGTATCACCCCATGGTGGGGGAACACCGGGGAGCTGTTTTTT,CASSITPWWGNTGELFF
TRBV10-3,once,TRBJ2-7,TRBD1,TGTGCCATCAGGACCGGGACAGGGACCTACGAGCAGTACTTC,CAIRTGTGTYEQYF
TRBV7-6,NA,TRBJ2-5,NA,TGTGCCAGTTCCTCATGGGTCGATGTAGGGGAGACCCAGTACTTC,CASSSWVDVGETQYF
TRBV27,NA,TRBJ1-4,TRBD1,TGTGCCAGCAGTTTATGGACAGGGCTTAATGAAAAACTGTTTTTT,CASSLWTGLNEKLFF